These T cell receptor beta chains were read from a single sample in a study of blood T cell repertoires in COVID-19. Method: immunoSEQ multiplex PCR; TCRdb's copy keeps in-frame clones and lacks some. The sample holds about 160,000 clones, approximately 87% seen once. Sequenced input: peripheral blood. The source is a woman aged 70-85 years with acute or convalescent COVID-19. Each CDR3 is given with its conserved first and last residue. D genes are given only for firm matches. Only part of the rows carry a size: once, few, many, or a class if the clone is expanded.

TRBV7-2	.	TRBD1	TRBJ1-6	CASSKKTGPFPLHF	TGTGCCAGCAGCAAAAAGACAGGGCCCTTCCCCCTCCACTTT
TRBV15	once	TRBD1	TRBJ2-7	CATSRPGQGFEQYF	TGTGCCACCAGCAGACCGGGACAGGGTTTCGAGCAGTACTTC
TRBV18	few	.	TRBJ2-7	CASSDSSGGLEQYF	TGTGCCAGCTCCGACTCCTCGGGGGGCCTCGAGCAGTACTTC
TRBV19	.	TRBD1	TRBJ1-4	CASTRDRGSEKLFF	TGTGCCAGTACCCGGGACAGGGGATCTGAAAAACTGTTTTTT
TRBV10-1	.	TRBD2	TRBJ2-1	CASSSGLAFNEQFF	TGCGCCAGCAGTTCGGGACTAGCCTTCAATGAGCAGTTCTTC
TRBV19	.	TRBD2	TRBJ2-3	CASSPTSGRSDTQYF	TGTGCCAGTAGTCCGACTAGCGGAAGGTCAGATACGCAGTATTTT
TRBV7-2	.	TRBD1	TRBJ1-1	CASSARTGGTEAFF	TGCGCCAGCAGCGCACGGACAGGGGGCACTGAAGCTTTCTTT
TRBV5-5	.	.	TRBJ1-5	CASSPDRQVYSNQPQHF	TGTGCCAGCAGCCCCGACCGACAGGTCTATAGCAATCAGCCCCAGCATTTT
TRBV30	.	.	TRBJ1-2	CASQAPGSVVVGGYTF	TGTGCCTCCCAAGCGCCGGGGAGTGTTGTGGTGGGTGGCTACACCTTC
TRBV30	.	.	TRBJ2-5	CAWSVGGHQETQYF	TGTGCCTGGAGTGTTGGGGGCCATCAAGAGACCCAGTACTTC
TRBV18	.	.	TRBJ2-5	CASSPGLNQETQYF	TGTGCCAGCTCACCTGGGCTAAACCAAGAGACCCAGTACTTC
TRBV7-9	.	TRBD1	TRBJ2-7	CASSLAAGQVYEQYF	TGTGCCAGCAGCTTAGCGGCTGGACAGGTCTACGAGCAGTACTTC
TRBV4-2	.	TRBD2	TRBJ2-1	CASSQSSGGGDNEQFF	TGTGCCAGCAGCCAATCCTCGGGAGGAGGGGACAATGAGCAGTTCTTC
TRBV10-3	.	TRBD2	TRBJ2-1	CAISEPAGTTRDEQFF	TGTGCCATCAGTGAACCTGCCGGGACTACCCGTGATGAGCAGTTCTTC
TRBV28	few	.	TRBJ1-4	CASSFGGDPYEKLFF	TGTGCCAGCAGTTTCGGGGGGGACCCCTACGAAAAACTGTTTTTT
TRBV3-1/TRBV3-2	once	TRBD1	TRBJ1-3	CASSQTGGERNTIYF	TGTGCCAGCAGCCAGACAGGGGGCGAAAGAAACACCATATATTTT
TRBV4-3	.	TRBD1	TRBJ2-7	CASSLSRDRVPYEQYF	TGCGCCAGCAGCCTCAGCCGGGACAGGGTACCGTACGAGCAGTACTTC
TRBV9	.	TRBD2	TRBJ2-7	CASSAHPTGTSGSYEQYF	TGTGCCAGCAGCGCCCACCCTACCGGGACTAGCGGTTCCTACGAGCAGTACTTC
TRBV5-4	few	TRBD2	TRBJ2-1	CASSLEPSREDNEQFF	TGTGCCAGCAGCTTGGAGCCTTCGCGGGAGGACAATGAGCAGTTCTTC
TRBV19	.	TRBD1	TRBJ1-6	CASSIVGTGGKSNSPLHF	TGTGCCAGTAGTATAGTCGGCACAGGGGGGAAATCTAATTCACCCCTCCACTTT
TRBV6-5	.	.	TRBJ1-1	CASTAGRFTEAFF	TGTGCCAGCACTGCGGGCCGGTTCACTGAAGCTTTCTTT
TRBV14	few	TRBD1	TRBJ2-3	CASSQYSGTGSTDTQYF	TGTGCCAGCAGCCAATACTCCGGGACAGGGAGCACAGATACGCAGTATTTT
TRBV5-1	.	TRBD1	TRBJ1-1	CASSRDSGNTEAFF	TGCGCCAGCAGCAGGGACAGCGGGAACACTGAAGCTTTCTTT
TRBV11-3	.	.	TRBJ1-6	CASSLAGPNSPLHF	TGTGCCAGCAGCTTAGCAGGGCCTAATTCACCCCTCCACTTT
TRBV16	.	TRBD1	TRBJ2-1	CASSHLDRGEQFF	TGTGCCAGCAGCCATCTAGACAGGGGGGAGCAGTTCTTC
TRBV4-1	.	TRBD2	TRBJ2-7	CASSLGTSGVTYEQYF	TGCGCCAGCAGCCTCGGGACTAGCGGGGTCACCTACGAGCAGTACTTC
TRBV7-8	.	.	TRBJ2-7	CASSLRAGGSYEQYF	TGTGCCAGCAGCTTGAGGGCCGGGGGCTCCTACGAGCAGTACTTC
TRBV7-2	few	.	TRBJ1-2	CASSLQGFDGYTF	TGTGCCAGCAGCCTACAGGGTTTCGATGGCTACACCTTC
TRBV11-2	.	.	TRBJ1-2	CASSLDGQKGYTF	TGTGCCAGCAGCTTAGATGGGCAGAAGGGCTACACCTTC
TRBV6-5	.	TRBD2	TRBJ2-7	CASSYSGGRGYEQYF	TGTGCCAGCAGTTACTCGGGCGGGAGAGGTTACGAGCAGTACTTC
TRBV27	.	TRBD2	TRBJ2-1	CASSIGTSGTNEQFF	TGTGCCAGCAGCATAGGGACTAGCGGGACCAATGAGCAGTTCTTC
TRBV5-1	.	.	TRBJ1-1	CASPDKSREGTEAFF	TGCGCCAGCCCGGATAAGTCGCGGGAGGGGACTGAAGCTTTCTTT
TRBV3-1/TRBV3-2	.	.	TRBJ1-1	CASSQSVNTEAFF	TGTGCCAGCAGCCAATCAGTCAACACTGAAGCTTTCTTT
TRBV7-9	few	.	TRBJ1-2	CASSLGAYGYTF	TGTGCCAGCAGCTTAGGGGCCTATGGCTACACCTTC
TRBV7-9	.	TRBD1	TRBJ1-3	CASSSLSGQGENTIYF	TGTGCCAGCAGCTCGCTATCAGGACAGGGTGAAAACACCATATATTTT
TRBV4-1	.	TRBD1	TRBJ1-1	CASSSGGQANTEAFF	TGCGCCAGCAGCTCAGGGGGACAGGCGAACACTGAAGCTTTCTTT
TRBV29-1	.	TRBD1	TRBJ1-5	CSVARDRDQPQHF	TGCAGCGTTGCGAGGGACAGGGATCAGCCCCAGCATTTT
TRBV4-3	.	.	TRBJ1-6	CASSQDRGTSYNSPLHF	TGCGCCAGCAGCCAAGATAGGGGGACGTCCTATAATTCACCCCTCCACTTT
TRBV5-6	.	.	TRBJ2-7	CASTFRKGTNSYEQYF	TGTGCCAGCACGTTCCGCAAGGGGACAAACTCCTACGAGCAGTACTTC
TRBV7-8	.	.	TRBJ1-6	CASSLGGALLPLHF	TGTGCCAGCAGCTTAGGTGGGGCCCTCCTACCCCTCCACTTT
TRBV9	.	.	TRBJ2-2	CASSVAGARTGELFF	TGTGCCAGCAGCGTAGCAGGGGCACGCACCGGGGAGCTGTTTTTT
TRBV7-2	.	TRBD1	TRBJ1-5	CASSRTGENQPQHF	TGTGCCAGCAGCCGGACAGGGGAAAATCAGCCCCAGCATTTT
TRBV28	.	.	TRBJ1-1	CASTYPPAWERGTEAFF	TGTGCCAGCACCTACCCACCGGCTTGGGAGAGGGGGACTGAAGCTTTCTTT
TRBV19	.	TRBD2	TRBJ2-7	CASSYGTSGTYEQYF	TGTGCCAGTAGTTACGGGACTAGCGGGACATACGAGCAGTACTTC
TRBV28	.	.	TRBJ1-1	CASSLRTGGIMNTEAFF	TGTGCCAGCAGTTTACGTACAGGTGGGATAATGAACACTGAAGCTTTCTTT
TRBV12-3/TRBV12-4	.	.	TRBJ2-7	CASSHPPPYEQYF	TGTGCCAGCAGCCATCCCCCCCCCTACGAGCAGTACTTC
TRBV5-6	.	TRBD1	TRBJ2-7	CASSPKGTGKRSEQYF	TGTGCCAGCAGCCCAAAAGGGACAGGGAAGAGGTCCGAGCAGTACTTC
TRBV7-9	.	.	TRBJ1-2	CASSLSQGYGYTF	TGTGCCAGCAGCTTATCCCAGGGGTATGGCTACACCTTC
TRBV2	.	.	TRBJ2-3	CASSESGPPDTQYF	TGTGCCAGCAGTGAATCGGGTCCGCCAGATACGCAGTATTTT